Listed below are T cell receptor beta chains from one sample, sequenced in a study of response to subunit inactivated influenza vaccine. One entry per CDR3 protein, called by TCRdb with MiXCR from the RT-PCR reads. Altogether around 520,000 distinct CDR3 sequences are present, 25% being singletons, with the ten largest covering 1.5% to 2%. Source: CD4+ T cells sorted from PBMCs, taken about 5 days after vaccination. The receptors here all came from a man in his forties or fifties who received an inactivated influenza vaccine. CDR3s include the opening cysteine and the closing phenylalanine or tryptophan.

J	V	CDR3
TRBJ1-6	TRBV7-9	CASSIKDTVSLHF
TRBJ1-1	TRBV7-6	CASSFLTGDRPNTEAFF
TRBJ2-1	TRBV5-1	CASSLVSRLAGAHNEQFF
TRBJ2-5	TRBV28	CASSLTGPSETQYF
TRBJ1-5	TRBV6-2/TRBV6-3	CASSTAGTGGVISNQPQHF
TRBJ1-2	TRBV5-6	CASRPPGTVTGGYTF
TRBJ1-4	TRBV10-3	CAISERTGADEKLFF
TRBJ2-2	TRBV9	CASSSQSFGELFF
TRBJ2-2	TRBV30	CAWRIWDWGSTGELFF
TRBJ2-1	TRBV20-1	CSAAPDYEQFF
TRBJ1-1	TRBV6-5	CASSSSGPGTEAFF
TRBJ2-5	TRBV20-1	CSVGRRTQETQYF
TRBJ2-2	TRBV6-2/TRBV6-3	CASRDDSGEYIGELFF
TRBJ2-3	TRBV24-1	CATSDPRGGRVGTDTQYF
TRBJ2-5	TRBV5-1	CASSLVQRLGETQYF
TRBJ1-2	TRBV5-1	CASSSTVNYGYTF
TRBJ2-7	TRBV5-1	CASSLAASGAYEQYF
TRBJ1-2	TRBV10-3	CAISEEGGATMSYTF
TRBJ2-3	TRBV20-1	CSARDGSATDTQYF
TRBJ2-1	TRBV7-2	CASRQLAGSYNEQFF
TRBJ2-5	TRBV15	CATSREGGVRTQYF
TRBJ1-5	TRBV29-1	CSVGQHSNQPQHF
TRBJ2-1	TRBV7-3	CASRVTSGSGEQFF
TRBJ2-1	TRBV20-1	CSARDLRGSYNEQFF
TRBJ2-7	TRBV19	CASYSGRPHEQYF
TRBJ1-6	TRBV25-1	CASSESNSPLHF